This T cell receptor (beta chain) derives from a study of blood T cell repertoires in COVID-19. Assay: immunoSEQ multiplex PCR; the TCRdb copy retains only in-frame clones and omits some. The table has over 100,000 clones, around 89% seen once. Germline CDR1 MDHEN, CDR2 SYDVKM. The V end was cut by 3 bases, the J end by 5 bases, with 13 bases between. The CDR3 extends over 14 amino acids. This chain uses TRBV28 with TRBJ1-1, with D unresolved. The source is a human donor with acute or convalescent COVID-19. The donor label of this sample is uncertain. The sample taken for sequencing was peripheral blood. The CDR3, as DNA: TGTGCCAGCAGTTTTCCCGAGGGAGGGACTGAAGCTTTCTTT. It yields the protein CASSFPEGGTEAFF.